A single sample gave rise to the 16 T cell receptor beta chains below, sequenced in a study of T cell responses to AZD1222 COVID-19 vaccine. Repertoires were generated with immunoSEQ multiplex PCR, while TCRdb's copy carries only in-frame clones and drops some. The data hold 160,000 or so clones, with around 87% observed a single time. The sample in question was peripheral blood, obtained 28 days after the second AZD1222 dose. Every receptor here comes from an adult who received the AZD1222 COVID-19 vaccine.

The V call is TRBV14, the J call TRBJ1-3; no reliable D call. V dropped 1 base and J dropped 3 bases, with 4 bases sitting between them. Germline loops: CDR1 SGHDN, CDR2 FVKESK. The CDR3 is 13 residues long. In nucleotides, the CDR3 is TGTGCCAGCAGCCAAGTTGTTGGAAACACCATATATTTT. It is translated as CASSQVVGNTIYF.

The chain links TRBV7-9 to TRBJ2-7, with 7 bases identical to TRBD1. The CDR3 spans 13 residues. With 5 bases clipped from V and 6 bases from J, the junction kept 7 bases outside the gene matches. Germline lookup yields CDR1 SEHNR and CDR2 FQNEAQ (reference sequence). The CDR3 coding sequence is TGTGCCAGCAGCCCCACCCCAGGGGGCGAGCAGTACTTC. Protein product: CASSPTPGGEQYF.

The count of this clone is one. The chain employs TRBV4-3 and TRBJ2-1; no reliable D call. V was trimmed by 0 bases and J by 0 bases, leaving 6 bases between them. The CDR3 is 15 residues long. The germline gives CDR1 LGHNA, CDR2 YSLEER. CDR3 nucleotide sequence: TGCGCCAGCAGCCAAGATTTGAGCTCCTACAATGAGCAGTTCTTC. The encoded protein is CASSQDLSSYNEQFF.

The chain recombines TRBV28 with TRBJ1-5, with a weak D call TRBD1 (5 bases). The CDR3 length is 15 residues. V shed 5 bases and J shed 4 bases, with 15 bases lying between them. Germline CDR1 reads MDHEN; CDR2 reads SYDVKM. For the CDR3, the DNA is TGTGCCAGCAGTCTTGGGACCACGGGGAATCAGCCCCAGCATTTT. Translating gives CASSLGTTGNQPQHF.

The chain carries TRBV4-2 and TRBJ2-1; 7 positions agree with TRBD2. V was pared by 1 base and J by 4 bases, with 4 bases of the junction left unmatched. The V gene's germline CDR1 is LGHNA and CDR2 YNFKEQ. There are 15 residues in the CDR3. CDR3 sequence (DNA): TGTGCCAGCAGCCAAGTGACTAGCATATACAATGAGCAGTTCTTC. The encoded protein is CASSQVTSIYNEQFF.

This clone was seen a few times. The genes are TRBV21-1 and TRBJ2-7; TRBD1 was called by the table and not checked on the DNA. TRBV21-1 is classified as a pseudogene. The CDR3 covers 17 residues. The CDR3 sequence: CASSRLRTGTGSDEQYF. The DNA for the CDR3 is TGTGCCAGCAGCAGACTTCGGACCGGGACAGGTTCAGACGAGCAGTACTTC.

The chain is built from TRBV3-1 (or the pseudogene TRBV3-2) and TRBJ1-5, with 11 bases lining up with TRBD1. The CDR3 spans 18 residues. CDR1 and CDR2 from the germline V gene are LGHDT and YNNKEL (reference sequence). V trimming: 1 base; J trimming: 11 bases; junction bases outside the gene matches: 16. CDR3 nucleotides: TGTGCCAGCAGCCAAGCCCCTTCGGACAGGGGGCTAATTAAGTCCCAGCATTTT. This codes for CASSQAPSDRGLIKSQHF.

The J gene is TRBJ1-5, the V gene TRBV19; D remains ambiguous. Germline V CDR1 and CDR2: LNHDA, SQIVND (reference sequence). V lost 2 bases and J 12 bases, leaving 20 bases between the germline ends. This CDR3 comprises 15 residues. The CDR3 region is CASSILLERAQLQHF. The DNA of the CDR3 is TGTGCCAGTAGTATATTGCTCGAAAGGGCTCAACTCCAGCATTTT.

This clone was found a few times. The gene calls are TRBV4-1 and TRBJ2-7; possibly TRBD1 or TRBD2 for D (5 bases each). V lost 1 base and J 5 bases, leaving 15 bases between the germline ends. The germline CDR1 and CDR2 sequences are MGHRA and YSYEKL. The CDR3 is made up of 15 amino acids. The CDR3 DNA follows: TGCGCCAGCAGCCAAGGTCGCAGGGCAGCGGACGAGCAGTACTTC. It yields the protein CASSQGRRAADEQYF.

This clone was seen only once. The V and J genes are TRBV7-8 and TRBJ2-2; D call uncertain. Germline CDR1 SGHVS, CDR2 FQNEAQ. CDR3 size: 14 residues. The V and J ends lost 1 base and 0 bases respectively, with 3 bases between them. CDR3 amino acids: CASSLDSNTGELFF. Written as DNA, the CDR3 is TGTGCCAGCAGCTTAGATTCGAACACCGGGGAGCTGTTTTTT.

The V and J genes are TRBV19 and TRBJ1-2; unclear D gene. The V and J ends lost 10 bases and 0 bases respectively, with 18 bases between them. The CDR3 is 15 amino acids. CDR1 and CDR2 (germline): LNHDA, SQIVND (reference sequence). Here the CDR3 DNA reads TGTGCCATCCCCTGGGCAGACCCGTCTAACTATGGCTACACCTTC. This sequence encodes CAIPWADPSNYGYTF.

The rearrangement joins TRBV5-6 to TRBJ2-7, with a weak D call TRBD2 (6 bases). The CDR3 is 15 amino acids. V was trimmed by 6 bases and J by 4 bases, leaving 20 bases between them. Germline V gene sequence: CDR1 SGHDT, CDR2 YYEEEE. Here the CDR3 reads CASTAGGTVLYEQYF. CDR3 bases: TGTGCCAGCACCGCCGGCGGGACGGTATTGTACGAGCAGTACTTC.

J is TRBJ2-1 and V is TRBV7-2; D assignment may be TRBD1 or TRBD2 (7 bases each). CDR1 is SGHTA and CDR2 is FQGNSA in the germline V gene. The CDR3 loop spans 17 amino acids. V lost 1 base to trimming and J lost 4 bases, with 17 bases between them. The CDR3 sequence is CASSLGGGGGWYNEQFF. The CDR3 nucleotides read TGTGCCAGCAGCTTAGGAGGGGGCGGGGGATGGTACAATGAGCAGTTCTTC.

This chain uses TRBV5-4 with TRBJ2-2; D is possibly TRBD2 (5 bases). CDR1 and CDR2 (germline): SGHNT, YYREEE (reference sequence). Trimming removed 4 bases from V and 5 bases from J, with 18 bases in between. The CDR3 spans 16 residues. In DNA form, the CDR3 reads TGTGCCAGCAGCCTCTTAGGCCAAGGAGGTACCGGGGAGCTGTTTTTT. Residues: CASSLLGQGGTGELFF.

The CDR3 DNA is TGTGCCAGCAGCTTGACAGCTGACTATGGCTACACCTTC. This translates into CASSLTADYGYTF. The chain is built from TRBV7-2 and TRBJ1-2, with D possibly being TRBD1 (5 bases). Germline CDR1 reads SGHTA; CDR2 reads FQGNSA. The CDR3 runs 13 residues. V shed 3 bases and J shed 3 bases, with 8 bases lying between them.

The chain links TRBV7-2 to TRBJ1-1; D is ambiguous. Per the germline V gene, CDR1 is SGHTA and CDR2 is FQGNSA. V gave up 1 base and J gave up 7 bases, with 10 bases separating them. This CDR3 contains 13 residues. As DNA, the CDR3 is TGTGCCAGCAGCTTAGGGGGTGTGGGTGAAGCTTTCTTT. This sequence encodes CASSLGGVGEAFF.